This T cell receptor beta chain was recovered during a study of blood T cell repertoires in COVID-19. Overall study: The samples span acute and convalescent COVID-19 from the United States, Italy and Spain. In each case, the material was cDNA or gDNA derived from T cells, B-cell-depleted T cells, or PBMCs.

The length of the CDR3 is 12 residues. Germline V gene lookup returns CDR1 SQVTM and CDR2 ANQGSEA. Trimming left V 6 bases short and J 8 bases short, with 16 bases between. As processed by the authors: The assay estimated nucleated cells by amplifying reference gene primers. Some clones are missing from TCRdb's copy, which holds only in-frame ones; the method was immunoSEQ multiplex PCR. The V and J calls and clone size are taken from that table; D and trimming were inferred from the DNA. The repertoire consists of fewer than 250,000 clones, with over 75% occurring once and the leading ten covering 4.4%.

This sequence was found in a man aged 45-65 years with acute or convalescent COVID-19. This chain joins TRBV29-1 and TRBJ1-2; D is undetermined. What was sequenced was peripheral blood. The CDR3 sequence: CSVVRVTEGYTF. DNA of the CDR3: TGCAGCGTAGTCCGAGTGACTGAAGGCTACACCTTC.